This TCR beta chain was recorded in a study of cytomegalovirus exposure and HLA in healthy donors. In the study overall: Earlier findings included about 120 million unique TCR beta sequences obtained from about 179 million T cells.

Unmatched junction bases numbered 10, after V lost 1 base and J lost 2 bases. Germline V gene lookup returns CDR1 MNHNS and CDR2 SASEGT. This CDR3 region has 17 residues. Points on this clone: The antigen remains undetermined.

General study findings and limits: Evidence from a later analysis indicated that most CMV-associated TCR beta chains looked HLA-restricted.

60 Vbeta and 13 Jbeta primers were used in PCR. Sequencing was performed with immunoSEQ multiplex PCR; in TCRdb, only in-frame clones are kept and a portion is missing. The profile shows some 100,000 clones, 84% of them singletons. The chain is built from TRBV6-1 and TRBJ2-7; 8 bases are shared with TRBD1. Sequenced sample: PBMCs. This receptor was identified in a woman under 30 in good health and CMV-seronegative. CDR3 sequence (DNA): TGTGCCAGCAGTGAAGTTCTCGTGCCGGGACAGGCCTACGAGCAGTACTTC. This translates into CASSEVLVPGQAYEQYF.